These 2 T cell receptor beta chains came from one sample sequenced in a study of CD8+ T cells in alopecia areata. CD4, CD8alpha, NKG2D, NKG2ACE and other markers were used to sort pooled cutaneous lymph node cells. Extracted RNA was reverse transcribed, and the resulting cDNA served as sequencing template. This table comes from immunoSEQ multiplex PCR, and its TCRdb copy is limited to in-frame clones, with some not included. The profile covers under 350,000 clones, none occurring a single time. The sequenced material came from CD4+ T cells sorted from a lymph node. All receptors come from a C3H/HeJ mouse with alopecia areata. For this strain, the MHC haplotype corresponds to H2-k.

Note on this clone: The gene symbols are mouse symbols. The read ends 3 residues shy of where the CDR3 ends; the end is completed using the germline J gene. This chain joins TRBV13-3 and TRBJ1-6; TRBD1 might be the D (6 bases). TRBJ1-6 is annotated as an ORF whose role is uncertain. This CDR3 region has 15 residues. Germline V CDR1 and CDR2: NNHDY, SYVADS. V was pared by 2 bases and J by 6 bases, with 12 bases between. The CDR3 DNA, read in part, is TGTGCCAGCAGTGAAGGGGGTTGGAGTAATTCGCCC. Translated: CASSEGGWSNSP. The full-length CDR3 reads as CASSEGGWSNSPLYF.

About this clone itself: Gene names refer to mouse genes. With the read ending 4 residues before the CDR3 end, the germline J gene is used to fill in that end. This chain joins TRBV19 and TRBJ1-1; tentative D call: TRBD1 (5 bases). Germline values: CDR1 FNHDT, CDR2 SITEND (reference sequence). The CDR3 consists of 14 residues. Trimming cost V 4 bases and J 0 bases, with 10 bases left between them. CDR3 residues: CASSLDSSNTEVFF. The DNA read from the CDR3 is TGTGCCAGCAGTCTCGACAGTTCAAACACA.